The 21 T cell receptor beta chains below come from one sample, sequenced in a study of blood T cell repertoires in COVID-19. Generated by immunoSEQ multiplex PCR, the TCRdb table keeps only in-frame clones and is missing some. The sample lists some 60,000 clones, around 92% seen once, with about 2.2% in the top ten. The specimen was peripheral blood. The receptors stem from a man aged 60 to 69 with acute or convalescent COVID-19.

The CDR3 DNA reads as TGTGCCAGCAGTTACTCCGGGGGGCGTGGTGGCTACACCTTC. Residues: CASSYSGGRGGYTF. The gene calls are TRBV6-5 and TRBJ1-2; the D gene is possibly TRBD1 (6 bases). Trimming pared 0 bases from V and 7 bases from J, leaving 12 bases between. Germline V lookup: CDR1 MNHEY, CDR2 SVGAGI. The CDR3 is made up of 14 amino acids.

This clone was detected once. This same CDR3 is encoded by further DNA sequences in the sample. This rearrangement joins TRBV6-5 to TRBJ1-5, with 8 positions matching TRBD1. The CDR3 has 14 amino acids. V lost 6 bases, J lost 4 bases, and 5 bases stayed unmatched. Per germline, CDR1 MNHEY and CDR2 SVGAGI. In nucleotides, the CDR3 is TGTGCCAGCAGACGAGGGACAGGTAATCAGCCCCAGCATTTT. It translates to CASRRGTGNQPQHF.

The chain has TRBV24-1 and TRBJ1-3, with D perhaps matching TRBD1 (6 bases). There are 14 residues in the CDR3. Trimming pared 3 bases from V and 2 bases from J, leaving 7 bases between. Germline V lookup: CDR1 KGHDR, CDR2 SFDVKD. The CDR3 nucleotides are TGTGCCACCAGTGATCCAGGGGCTGGAAACACCATATATTTT. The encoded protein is CATSDPGAGNTIYF.

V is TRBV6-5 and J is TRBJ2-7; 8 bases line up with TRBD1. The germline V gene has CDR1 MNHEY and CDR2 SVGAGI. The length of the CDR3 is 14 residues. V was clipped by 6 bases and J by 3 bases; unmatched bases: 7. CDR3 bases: TGTGCCAGCAGACTACAGGGGGAGGTCTACGAGCAGTACTTC. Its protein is CASRLQGEVYEQYF.

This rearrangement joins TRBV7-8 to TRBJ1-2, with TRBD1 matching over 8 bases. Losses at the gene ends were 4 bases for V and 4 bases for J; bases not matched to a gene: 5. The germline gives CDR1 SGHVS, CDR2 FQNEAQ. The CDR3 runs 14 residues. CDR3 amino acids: CASSSTGTGYGYTF. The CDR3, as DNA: TGTGCCAGCAGCTCGACCGGGACAGGCTATGGCTACACCTTC.

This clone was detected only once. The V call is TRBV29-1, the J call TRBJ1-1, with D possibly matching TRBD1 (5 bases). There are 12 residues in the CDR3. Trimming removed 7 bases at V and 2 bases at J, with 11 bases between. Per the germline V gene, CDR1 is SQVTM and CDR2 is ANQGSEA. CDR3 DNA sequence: TGCAGCGCCAGGGTTTCAAACACTGAAGCTTTCTTT. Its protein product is CSARVSNTEAFF.

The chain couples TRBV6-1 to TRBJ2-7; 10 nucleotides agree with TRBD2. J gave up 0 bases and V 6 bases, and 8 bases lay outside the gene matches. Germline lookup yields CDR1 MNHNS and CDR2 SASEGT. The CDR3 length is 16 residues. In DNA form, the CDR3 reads TGTGCCAGCAGGGAATCTAGCGGGAGTACCTCCTACGAGCAGTACTTC. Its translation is CASRESSGSTSYEQYF.

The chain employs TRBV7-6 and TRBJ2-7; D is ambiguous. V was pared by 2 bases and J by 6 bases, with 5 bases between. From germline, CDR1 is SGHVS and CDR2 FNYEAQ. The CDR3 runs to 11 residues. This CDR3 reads CASSLSFEQYF. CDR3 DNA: TGTGCCAGCAGCTTATCATTCGAGCAGTACTTC.

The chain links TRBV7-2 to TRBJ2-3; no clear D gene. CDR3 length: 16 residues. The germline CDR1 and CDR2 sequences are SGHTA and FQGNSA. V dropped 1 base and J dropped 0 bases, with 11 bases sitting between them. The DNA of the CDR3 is TGTGCCAGCAGCTTAGTTGGTAGCCTTAGCACAGATACGCAGTATTTT. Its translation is CASSLVGSLSTDTQYF.

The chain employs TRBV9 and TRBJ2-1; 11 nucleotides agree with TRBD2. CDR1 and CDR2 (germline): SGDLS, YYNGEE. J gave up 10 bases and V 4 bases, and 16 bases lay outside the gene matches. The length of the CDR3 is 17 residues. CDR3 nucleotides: TGTGCCAGCAGCCCCCATGGAGGGACTAGCGGCGTTCGGGAGCAGTTCTTC. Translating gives CASSPHGGTSGVREQFF.

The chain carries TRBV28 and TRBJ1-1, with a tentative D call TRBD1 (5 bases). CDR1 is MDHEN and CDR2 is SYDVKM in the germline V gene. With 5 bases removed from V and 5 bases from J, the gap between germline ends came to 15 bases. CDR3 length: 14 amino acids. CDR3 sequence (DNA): TGTGCCAGCAGTCTTAGGTCAGGGCTTACTGAAGCTTTCTTT. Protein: CASSLRSGLTEAFF.

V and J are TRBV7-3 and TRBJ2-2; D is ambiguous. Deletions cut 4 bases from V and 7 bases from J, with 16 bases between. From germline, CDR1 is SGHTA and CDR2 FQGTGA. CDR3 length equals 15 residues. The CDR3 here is CASSSTPGGGGELFF. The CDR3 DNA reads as TGTGCCAGCAGCTCCACGCCCGGCGGCGGCGGGGAGCTGTTTTTT.

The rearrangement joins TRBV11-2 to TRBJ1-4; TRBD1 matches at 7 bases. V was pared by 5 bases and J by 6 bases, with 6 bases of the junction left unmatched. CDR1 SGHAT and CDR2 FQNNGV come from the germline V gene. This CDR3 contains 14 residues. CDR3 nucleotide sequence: TGTGCCAGCAGCAGGGACAGCCCGGATGAAAAACTGTTTTTT. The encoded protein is CASSRDSPDEKLFF.

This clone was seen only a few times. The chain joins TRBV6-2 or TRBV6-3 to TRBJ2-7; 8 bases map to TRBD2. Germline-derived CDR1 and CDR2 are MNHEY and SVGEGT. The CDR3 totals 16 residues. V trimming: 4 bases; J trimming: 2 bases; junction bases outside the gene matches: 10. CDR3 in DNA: TGTGCCAGCAGTTTTACCCTTAGCGGGACTGCCTACGAGCAGTACTTC. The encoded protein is CASSFTLSGTAYEQYF.

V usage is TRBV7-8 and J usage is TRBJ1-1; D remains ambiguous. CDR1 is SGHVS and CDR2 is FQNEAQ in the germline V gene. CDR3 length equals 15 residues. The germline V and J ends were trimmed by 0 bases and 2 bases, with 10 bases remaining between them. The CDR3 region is CASSLALGRNTEAFF. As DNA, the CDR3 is TGTGCCAGCAGCTTAGCGCTCGGGAGAAACACTGAAGCTTTCTTT.

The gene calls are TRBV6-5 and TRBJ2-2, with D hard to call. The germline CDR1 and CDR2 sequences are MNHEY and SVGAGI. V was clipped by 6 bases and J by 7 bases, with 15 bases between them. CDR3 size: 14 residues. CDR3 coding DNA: TGTGCCAGCAGCCCCGAGTTGGTGCGCGGGGAGCTGTTTTTT. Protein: CASSPELVRGELFF.

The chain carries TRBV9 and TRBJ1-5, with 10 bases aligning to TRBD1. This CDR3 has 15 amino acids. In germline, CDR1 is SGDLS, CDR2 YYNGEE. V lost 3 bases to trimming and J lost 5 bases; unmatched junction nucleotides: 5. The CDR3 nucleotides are TGTGCCAGCAGCGCGGGACAGGGGAGGGATCAGCCCCAGCATTTT. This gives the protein CASSAGQGRDQPQHF.

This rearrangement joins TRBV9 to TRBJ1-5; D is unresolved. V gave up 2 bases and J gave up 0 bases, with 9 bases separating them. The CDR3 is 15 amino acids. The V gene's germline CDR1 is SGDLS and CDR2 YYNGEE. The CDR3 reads CASSVSGDSNQPQHF. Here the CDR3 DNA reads TGTGCCAGCAGCGTCTCCGGGGATAGCAATCAGCCCCAGCATTTT.

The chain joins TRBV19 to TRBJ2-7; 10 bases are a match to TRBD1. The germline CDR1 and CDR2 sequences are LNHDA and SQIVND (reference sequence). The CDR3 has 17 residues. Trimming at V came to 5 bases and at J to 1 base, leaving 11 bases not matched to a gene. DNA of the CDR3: TGTGCCAGTAGTCCTCTGGGGGGACAGGGGTATTCCTACGAGCAGTACTTC. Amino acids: CASSPLGGQGYSYEQYF.

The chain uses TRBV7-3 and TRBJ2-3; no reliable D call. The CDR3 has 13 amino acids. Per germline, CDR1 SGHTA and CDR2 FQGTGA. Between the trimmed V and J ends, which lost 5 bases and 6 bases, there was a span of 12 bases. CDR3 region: CASSPSHGDTQYF. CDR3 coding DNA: TGTGCCAGCAGCCCATCACACGGGGATACGCAGTATTTT. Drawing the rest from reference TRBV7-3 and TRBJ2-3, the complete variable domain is GAGVSQTPSNKVTEKGKYVELRCDPISGHTALYWYRQSLGQGPEFLIYFQGTGAADDSGLPNDRFFAVRPEGSVSTLKIQRTERGDSAVYLCASSPSHGDTQYFGPGTRLTVL.

The CDR3: CSALGGRGRVGQETQYF. Here the CDR3 DNA reads TGCAGCGCCCTCGGCGGGAGAGGGAGGGTTGGCCAAGAGACCCAGTACTTC. This chain uses TRBV29-1 with TRBJ2-5; 7 nucleotides match TRBD2. Germline CDR1 is SQVTM and CDR2 is ANQGSEA. V shed 7 bases, J shed 1 base, and the junction held 18 bases outside the gene matches. CDR3 size: 17 residues.